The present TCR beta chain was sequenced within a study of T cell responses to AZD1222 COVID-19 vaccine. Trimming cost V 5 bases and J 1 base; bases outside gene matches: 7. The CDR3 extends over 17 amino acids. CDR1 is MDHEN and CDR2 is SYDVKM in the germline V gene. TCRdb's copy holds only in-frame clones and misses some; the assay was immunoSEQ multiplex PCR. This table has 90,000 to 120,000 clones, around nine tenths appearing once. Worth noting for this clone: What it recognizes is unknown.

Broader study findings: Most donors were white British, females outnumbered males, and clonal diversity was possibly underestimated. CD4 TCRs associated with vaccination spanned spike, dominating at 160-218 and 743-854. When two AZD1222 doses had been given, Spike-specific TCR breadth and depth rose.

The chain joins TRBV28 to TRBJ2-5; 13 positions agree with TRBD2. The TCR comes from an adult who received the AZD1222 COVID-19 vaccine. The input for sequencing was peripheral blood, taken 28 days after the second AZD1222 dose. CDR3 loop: CASSPRTSGGLQETQYF. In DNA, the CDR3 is TGTGCCAGCAGTCCCAGGACTAGCGGGGGCCTCCAAGAGACCCAGTACTTC.